This T cell receptor beta chain derives from a study of cytomegalovirus exposure and HLA in healthy donors. The study's findings and limits: Another analysis was done later, and it associated 16,951 TCR beta sequences with HLA alleles at 0.05 false discovery rate. A highly shared variant cluster was judged a likely technical artifact. Cytomegalovirus-associated TCR beta chains were listed, numbering approximately 150.

This CDR3 is built from 14 residues. The V end was cut by 4 bases, the J end by 9 bases, with 16 bases between. The V gene's germline CDR1 is WNHNN and CDR2 SYGVQD (reference sequence). PCR involved 60 Vbeta and 13 Jbeta primers. TCRdb's table, derived via immunoSEQ multiplex PCR, lists solely in-frame clones and lacks some. The sample has around 160,000 clones, about 71% seen once. A remark on this clone: The antigen is unknown.

The TCR was taken from a man over 45 in good health and CMV-seronegative. The chain couples TRBV10-1 to TRBJ2-1; a possible D gene is TRBD2 (7 bases). The sample taken for sequencing was PBMCs. The CDR3 region has the DNA TGCGCCAGCAGTGGGGCGGGGGCCGTAGGTGAGCAGTTCTTC. It is translated as CASSGAGAVGEQFF.